This T cell receptor beta chain was captured in a study of CD8+ T cells in alopecia areata. Extracted RNA was reverse transcribed, and the resulting cDNA served as sequencing template. The table came from immunoSEQ multiplex PCR; TCRdb's copy has only in-frame clones and leaves some out. The sample shows more than 140,000 clones, 86% of them seen only once. This CDR3 comprises 13 residues. Per the germline V gene, CDR1 is GTSNPN and CDR2 is SVGIG (reference sequence). Trimming took 3 bases from V and 1 from J, leaving 9 bases between them. Treatment denoted: oral pan-JAK inhibitor, 5-10 mg twice daily.

The chain recombines TRBV30 with TRBJ1-1; D call uncertain. Specimen: CD8+ T cells sorted from blood, collected at week 4, from a patient treated with tofacitinib. This TCR was recovered from a human donor with alopecia areata. The CDR3 protein is CAWSWGGNTEAFF. For the CDR3, the DNA is TGTGCCTGGAGCTGGGGAGGGAACACTGAAGCTTTCTTT.